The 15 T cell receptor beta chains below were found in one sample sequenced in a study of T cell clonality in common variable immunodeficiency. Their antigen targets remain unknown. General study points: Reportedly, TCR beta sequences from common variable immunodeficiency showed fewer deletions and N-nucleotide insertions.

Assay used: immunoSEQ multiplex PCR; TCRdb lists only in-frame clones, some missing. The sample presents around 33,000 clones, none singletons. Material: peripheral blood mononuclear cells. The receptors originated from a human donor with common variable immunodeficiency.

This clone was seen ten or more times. CDR3 region: CSDLGGQGLNYGYTF. CDR3 DNA (partial): TGCAGCGATCTGGGGGGACAGGGCCTGAACTATGGC. The chain is built from TRBV29-1 and TRBJ1-2; TRBD1 matches at 9 bases. The DNA ends 3 residues before the CDR3 does, and the rest of the CDR3 is filled in from the germline J gene. This CDR3 is built from 15 residues. Per the germline V gene, CDR1 is SQVTM and CDR2 is ANQGSEA. V dropped 7 bases and J dropped 2; count of bases not matched to a gene: 11.

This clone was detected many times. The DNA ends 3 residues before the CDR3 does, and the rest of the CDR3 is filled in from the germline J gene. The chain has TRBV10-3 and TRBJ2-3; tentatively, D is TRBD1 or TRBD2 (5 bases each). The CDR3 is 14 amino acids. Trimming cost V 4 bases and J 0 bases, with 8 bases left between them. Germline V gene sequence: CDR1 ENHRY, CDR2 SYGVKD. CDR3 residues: CAISGRESTDTQYF. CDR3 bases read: TGTGCCATCAGTGGCAGGGAGAGCACAGATACG.

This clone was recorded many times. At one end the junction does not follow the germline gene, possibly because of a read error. Here the CDR3 reads CASSQDLRGGNTEAFF. Partial CDR3 DNA: TGCGCCAGCAGCCAAGATTTGAGGGGCGGGAACACTGAA. V is TRBV4-2 and J is TRBJ1-1, with D possibly matching TRBD1 (5 bases). The read is 3 residues too short to cover the CDR3 end, so that end is filled in from the germline J gene. Germline V gene lookup returns CDR1 LGHNA and CDR2 YNFKEQ. The CDR3 runs to 16 residues.

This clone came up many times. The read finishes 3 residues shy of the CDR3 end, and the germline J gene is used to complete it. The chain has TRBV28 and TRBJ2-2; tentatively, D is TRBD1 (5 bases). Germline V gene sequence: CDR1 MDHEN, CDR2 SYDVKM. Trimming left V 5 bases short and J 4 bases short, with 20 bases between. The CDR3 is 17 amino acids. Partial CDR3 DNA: TGTGCCAGCAGTCCCGTCCACCCGACAGAGCTCACCGGGGAG. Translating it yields CASSPVHPTELTGE. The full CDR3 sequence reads CASSPVHPTELTGELFF.

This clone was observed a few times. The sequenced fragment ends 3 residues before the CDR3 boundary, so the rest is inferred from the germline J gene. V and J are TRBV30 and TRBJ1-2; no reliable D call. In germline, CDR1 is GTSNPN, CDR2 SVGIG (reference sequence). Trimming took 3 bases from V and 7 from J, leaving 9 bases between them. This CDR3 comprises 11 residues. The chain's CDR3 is CAWSPLRGYTF. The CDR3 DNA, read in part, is TGTGCCTGGAGCCCACTTCGTGGC.

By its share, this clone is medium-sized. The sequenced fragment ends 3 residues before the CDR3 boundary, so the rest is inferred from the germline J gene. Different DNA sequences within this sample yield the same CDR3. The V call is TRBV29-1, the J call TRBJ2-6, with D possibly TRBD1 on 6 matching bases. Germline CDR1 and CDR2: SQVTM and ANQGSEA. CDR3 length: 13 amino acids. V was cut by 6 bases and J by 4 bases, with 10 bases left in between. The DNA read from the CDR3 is TGCAGCGTAGCAGGGGCGGGGGCCAACGTC. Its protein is CSVAGAGANV. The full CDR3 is CSVAGAGANVLTF.

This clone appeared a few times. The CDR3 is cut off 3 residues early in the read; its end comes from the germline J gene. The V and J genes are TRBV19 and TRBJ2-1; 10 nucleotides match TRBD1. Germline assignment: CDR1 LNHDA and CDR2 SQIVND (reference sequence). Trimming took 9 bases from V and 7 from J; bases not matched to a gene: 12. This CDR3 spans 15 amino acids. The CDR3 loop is CASLRRDRGVNEQFF. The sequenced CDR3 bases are TGTGCCAGCCTCCGCAGGGACAGGGGCGTGAATGAG.

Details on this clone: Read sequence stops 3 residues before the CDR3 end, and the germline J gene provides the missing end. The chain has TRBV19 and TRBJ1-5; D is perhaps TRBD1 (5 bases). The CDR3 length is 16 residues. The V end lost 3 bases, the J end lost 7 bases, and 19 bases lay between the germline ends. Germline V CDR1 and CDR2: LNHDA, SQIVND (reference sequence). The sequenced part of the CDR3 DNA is TGTGCCAGTAGTATCAGGACACGGCGTTTGGAGCAGCCC. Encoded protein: CASSIRTRRLEQP. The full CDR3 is CASSIRTRRLEQPQHF.

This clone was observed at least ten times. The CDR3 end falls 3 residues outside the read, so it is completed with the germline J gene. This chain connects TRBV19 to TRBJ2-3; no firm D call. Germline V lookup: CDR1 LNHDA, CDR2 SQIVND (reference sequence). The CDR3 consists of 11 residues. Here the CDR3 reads CASSILETQYF. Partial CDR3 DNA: TGTGCCAGTAGTATCCTAGAAACG.

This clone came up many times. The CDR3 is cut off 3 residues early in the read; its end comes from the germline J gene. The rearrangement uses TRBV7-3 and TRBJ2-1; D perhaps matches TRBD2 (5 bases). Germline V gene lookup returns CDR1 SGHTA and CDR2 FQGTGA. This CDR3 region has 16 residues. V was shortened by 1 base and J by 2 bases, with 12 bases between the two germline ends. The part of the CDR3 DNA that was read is TGTGCCAGCAGCTTAATGTCGGGGTACACCTACAATGAG. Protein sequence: CASSLMSGYTYNE. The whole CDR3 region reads CASSLMSGYTYNEQFF.

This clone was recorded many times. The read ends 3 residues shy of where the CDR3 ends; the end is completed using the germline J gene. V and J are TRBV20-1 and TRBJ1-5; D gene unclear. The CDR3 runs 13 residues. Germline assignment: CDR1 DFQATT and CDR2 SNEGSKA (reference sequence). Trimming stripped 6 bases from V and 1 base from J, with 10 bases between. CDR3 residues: CSATLGSNQPQHF. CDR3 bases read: TGCAGTGCGACCCTGGGCAGCAATCAGCCC.

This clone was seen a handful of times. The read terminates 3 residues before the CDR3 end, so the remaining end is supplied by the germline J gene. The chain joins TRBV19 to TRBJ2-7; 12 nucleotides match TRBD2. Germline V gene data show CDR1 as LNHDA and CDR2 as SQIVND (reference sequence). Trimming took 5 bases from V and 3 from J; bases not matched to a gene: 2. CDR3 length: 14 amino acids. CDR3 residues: CASSGTSGHYEQYF. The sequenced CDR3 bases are TGTGCCAGTAGTGGGACTAGCGGGCACTACGAG.

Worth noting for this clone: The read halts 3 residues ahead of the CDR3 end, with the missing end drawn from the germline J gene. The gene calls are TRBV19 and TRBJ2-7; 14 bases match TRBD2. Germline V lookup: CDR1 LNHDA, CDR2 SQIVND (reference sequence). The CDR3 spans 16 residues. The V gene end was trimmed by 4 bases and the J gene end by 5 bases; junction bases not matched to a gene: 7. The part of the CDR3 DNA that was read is TGTGCCAGTAGTAAGACTAGCGGGAGGGCCCGAAACGAG. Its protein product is CASSKTSGRARNE. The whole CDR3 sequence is CASSKTSGRARNEQYF.

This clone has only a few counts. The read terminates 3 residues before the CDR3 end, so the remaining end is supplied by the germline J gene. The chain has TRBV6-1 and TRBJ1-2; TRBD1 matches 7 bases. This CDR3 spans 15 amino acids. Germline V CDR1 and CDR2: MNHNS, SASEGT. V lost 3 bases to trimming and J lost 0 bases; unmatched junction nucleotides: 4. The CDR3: CASSDPGTANYGYTF. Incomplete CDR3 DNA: TGTGCCAGCAGTGACCCCGGGACAGCTAACTATGGC.

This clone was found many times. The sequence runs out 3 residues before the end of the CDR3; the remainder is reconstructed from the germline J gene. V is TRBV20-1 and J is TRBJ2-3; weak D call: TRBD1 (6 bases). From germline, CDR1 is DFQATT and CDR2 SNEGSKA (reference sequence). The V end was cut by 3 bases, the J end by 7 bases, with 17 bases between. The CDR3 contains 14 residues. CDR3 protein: CSASTWHRENTQYF. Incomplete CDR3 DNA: TGCAGTGCTAGTACCTGGCACAGGGAGAATACG.